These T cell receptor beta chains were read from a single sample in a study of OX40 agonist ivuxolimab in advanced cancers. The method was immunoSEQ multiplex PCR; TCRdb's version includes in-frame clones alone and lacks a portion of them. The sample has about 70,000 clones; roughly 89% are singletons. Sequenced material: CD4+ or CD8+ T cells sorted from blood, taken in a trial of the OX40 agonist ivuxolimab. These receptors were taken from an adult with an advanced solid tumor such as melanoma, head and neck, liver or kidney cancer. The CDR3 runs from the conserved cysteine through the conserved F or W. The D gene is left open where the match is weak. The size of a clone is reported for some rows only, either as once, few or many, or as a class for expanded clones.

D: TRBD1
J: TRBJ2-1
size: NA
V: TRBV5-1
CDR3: CASSLSGTDNEQFF
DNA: TGCGCCAGCAGCTTATCCGGGACAGACAATGAGCAGTTCTTC

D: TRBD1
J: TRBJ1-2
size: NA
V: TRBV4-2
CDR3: CASSPRQGDYGYTF
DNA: TGTGCCAGCAGCCCCCGACAGGGGGACTATGGCTACACCTTC

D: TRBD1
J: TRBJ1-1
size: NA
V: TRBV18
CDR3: CASSPGGGANTEAFF
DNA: TGTGCCAGCTCACCAGGAGGGGGCGCGAACACTGAAGCTTTCTTT

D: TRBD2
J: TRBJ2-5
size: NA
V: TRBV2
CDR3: CASTEAGGLIETQYF
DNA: TGTGCCAGCACCGAAGCGGGGGGGTTAATAGAGACCCAGTACTTC

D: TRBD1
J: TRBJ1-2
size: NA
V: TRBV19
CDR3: CASRATAQGNYGYTF
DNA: TGTGCCAGTAGAGCGACTGCACAGGGGAACTATGGCTACACCTTC

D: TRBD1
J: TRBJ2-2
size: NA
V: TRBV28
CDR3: CASSPGTGSTNTGELFF
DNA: TGTGCCAGCAGTCCCGGGACAGGGAGCACAAACACCGGGGAGCTGTTTTTT

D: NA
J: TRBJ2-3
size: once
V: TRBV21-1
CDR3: CASSKDGSWTDTQYF
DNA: TGTGCCAGCAGCAAAGACGGGTCGTGGACAGATACGCAGTATTTT

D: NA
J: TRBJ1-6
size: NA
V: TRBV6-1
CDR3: CASSPYDRRFSPLHF
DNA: TGTGCCAGCAGTCCCTATGACAGGAGATTTTCACCCCTCCACTTT

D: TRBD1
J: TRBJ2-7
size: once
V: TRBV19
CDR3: CASSIRTGYYEQYF
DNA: TGTGCCAGTAGTATCCGGACAGGCTATTACGAGCAGTACTTC

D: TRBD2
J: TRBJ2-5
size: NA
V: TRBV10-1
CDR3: CASSASGAAGETQYF
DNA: TGCGCCAGCAGTGCTAGCGGGGCGGCAGGGGAGACCCAGTACTTC

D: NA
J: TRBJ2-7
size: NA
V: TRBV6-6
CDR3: CASSPSDRTSYEQYF
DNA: TGTGCCAGCAGTCCATCAGACCGTACATCCTACGAGCAGTACTTC